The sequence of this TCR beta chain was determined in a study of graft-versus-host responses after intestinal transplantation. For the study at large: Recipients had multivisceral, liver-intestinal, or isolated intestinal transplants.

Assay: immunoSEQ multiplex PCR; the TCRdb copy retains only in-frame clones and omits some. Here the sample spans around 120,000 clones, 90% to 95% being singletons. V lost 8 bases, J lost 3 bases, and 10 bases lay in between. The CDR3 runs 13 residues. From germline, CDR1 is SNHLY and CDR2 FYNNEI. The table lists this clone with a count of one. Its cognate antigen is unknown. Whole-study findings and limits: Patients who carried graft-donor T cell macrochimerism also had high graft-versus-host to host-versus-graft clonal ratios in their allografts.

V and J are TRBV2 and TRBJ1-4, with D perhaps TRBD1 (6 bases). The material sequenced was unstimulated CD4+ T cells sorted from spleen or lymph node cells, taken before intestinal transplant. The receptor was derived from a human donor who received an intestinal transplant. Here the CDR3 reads CASGGQPNEKLFF. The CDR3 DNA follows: TGTGCCAGCGGGGGGCAGCCTAATGAAAAACTGTTTTTT.